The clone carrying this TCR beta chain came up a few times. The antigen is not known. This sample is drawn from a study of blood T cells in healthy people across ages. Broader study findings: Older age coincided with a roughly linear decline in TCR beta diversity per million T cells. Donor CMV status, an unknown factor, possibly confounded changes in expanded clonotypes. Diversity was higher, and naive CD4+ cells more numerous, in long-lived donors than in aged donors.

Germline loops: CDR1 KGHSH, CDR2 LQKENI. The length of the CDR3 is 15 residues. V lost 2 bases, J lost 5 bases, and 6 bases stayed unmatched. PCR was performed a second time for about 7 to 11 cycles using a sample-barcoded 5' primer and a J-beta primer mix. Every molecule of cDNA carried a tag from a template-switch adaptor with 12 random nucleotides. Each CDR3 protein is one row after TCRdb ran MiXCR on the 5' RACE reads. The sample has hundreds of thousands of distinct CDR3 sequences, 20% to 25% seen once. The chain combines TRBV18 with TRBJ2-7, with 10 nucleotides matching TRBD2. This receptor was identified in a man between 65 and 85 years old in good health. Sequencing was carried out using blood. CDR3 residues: CASSPGLAGVDEQYF. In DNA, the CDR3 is TGTGCCAGCTCACCAGGGCTAGCGGGAGTCGACGAGCAGTACTTC.